The clone carrying this TCR beta chain has a single count. Authors' methods: The assay estimated nucleated cells by amplifying reference gene primers. The repertoire was sequenced with immunoSEQ multiplex PCR; TCRdb's copy has only in-frame clones and lacks some. V and J calls and clone size follow that table, whereas D and trimming were derived from the DNA. The data hold 220,000 or so clones, with around 80% observed a single time. This record comes from a study of blood T cell repertoires in COVID-19. Whole-study context: The United States, Italy and Spain were the sources of the acute and convalescent COVID-19 samples.

Germline trimming cut 4 bases from V and 5 bases from J; bases unmatched to any gene: 5. CDR3 size: 14 residues. Germline CDR1 SGHTA, CDR2 FQGNSA. The chain links TRBV7-2 to TRBJ2-5, with 9 bases fitting TRBD1. This clonotype was sampled from a woman aged 55-69 years who had recovered from COVID-19. Material: peripheral blood. CDR3 in DNA: TGTGCCAGCAGCTCAAACAGGGGGCGGGAGACCCAGTACTTC. Translation gives CASSSNRGRETQYF.